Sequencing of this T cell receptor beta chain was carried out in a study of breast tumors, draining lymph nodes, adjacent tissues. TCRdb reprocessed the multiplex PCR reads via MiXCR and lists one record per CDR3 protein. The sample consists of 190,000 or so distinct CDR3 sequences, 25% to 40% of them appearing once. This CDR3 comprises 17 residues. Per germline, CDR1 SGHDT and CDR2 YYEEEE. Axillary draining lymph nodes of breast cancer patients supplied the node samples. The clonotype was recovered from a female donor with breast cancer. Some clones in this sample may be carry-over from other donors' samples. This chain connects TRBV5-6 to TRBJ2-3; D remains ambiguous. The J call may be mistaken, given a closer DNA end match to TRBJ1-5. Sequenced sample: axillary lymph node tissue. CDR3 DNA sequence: TGTGCCAGCAGCTTGCCGCTTGCCGGTGTGGGCACAGATACGCAGCATTTT. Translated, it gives CASSLPLAGVGTDTQHF.